A single sample gave rise to the 23 T cell receptor beta chains below, sequenced in a study of T cells after yellow fever vaccination. MiXCR, run by TCRdb on the 5' RACE reads, gives a single entry per CDR3 protein. The table lists about 69,000 distinct CDR3 sequences, approximately 5% of them singletons, with 2.2% in the top ten. Sequencing was performed on CD4+ T cells sorted from PBMCs, taken roughly 14 days after the first yellow fever vaccination. The receptors were sampled from a man in his late teens or twenties who received the YFV17D yellow fever vaccine.

This clonotype was observed at least ten times. The rearrangement uses TRBV20-1 and TRBJ1-5, with unresolved D. The CDR3 loop spans 15 amino acids. The V gene's germline CDR1 is DFQATT and CDR2 SNEGSKA (reference sequence). Trimming pared 0 bases from V and 0 bases from J, leaving 9 bases between. Here the CDR3 reads CSARDWGISNQPQHF. CDR3 bases: TGCAGTGCTAGAGATTGGGGTATTAGCAATCAGCCCCAGCATTTT.

This sequence joins TRBV28 and TRBJ2-6; 7 bases agree with TRBD2. The CDR3 sequence is 18 residues long. The V gene's germline CDR1 is MDHEN and CDR2 SYDVKM. The V gene end was trimmed by 2 bases and the J gene end by 3 bases; junction bases not matched to a gene: 10. The CDR3 spells CASSLMFKGRDGANVLTF. CDR3 DNA: TGTGCCAGCAGTTTAATGTTCAAGGGGAGGGATGGGGCCAACGTCCTGACTTTC.

In this sample, this clonotype turned up a few times. This chain connects TRBV5-4 to TRBJ2-3, with 10 bases identical to TRBD2. J gave up 2 bases and V 3 bases, and 6 bases lay outside the gene matches. This CDR3 is built from 16 residues. Germline V gene lookup returns CDR1 SGHNT and CDR2 YYREEE (reference sequence). Here the CDR3 reads CASSYYLAGVTDTQYF. In DNA form, the CDR3 reads TGTGCCAGCAGCTATTACCTAGCGGGGGTCACAGATACGCAGTATTTT.

This clonotype was counted ten times or more. Here the CDR3 reads CASSLEGSTEAFF. The DNA for the CDR3 is TGTGCCAGCAGCTTAGAGGGGTCCACTGAAGCTTTCTTT. The genes are TRBV7-6 and TRBJ1-1; D possibly corresponds to TRBD1 (5 bases). This CDR3 has 13 residues. Deletions cut 1 base from V and 4 bases from J, with 7 bases between. Germline values: CDR1 SGHVS, CDR2 FNYEAQ.

The sample holds many counts of this clonotype. V gene TRBV3-1 combines with J gene TRBJ1-5; tentative D call: TRBD1 (6 bases). The V gene lost 6 bases and the J gene lost 5 bases, with 11 bases spanning the gap. CDR1 and CDR2 from the germline V gene are LGHDT and YNNKEL (reference sequence). CDR3 length: 13 amino acids. The CDR3 region is CASSQQGHQPQHF. CDR3 sequence (DNA): TGTGCCAGCAGTCAACAGGGCCATCAGCCCCAGCATTTT.

The chain links TRBV12-3 or TRBV12-4 to TRBJ2-3; a weak D match, TRBD1 (5 bases). Trimming took 7 bases from V and 2 from J, leaving 13 bases between them. The CDR3 length is 14 residues. CDR3 bases: TGTGCCAGCACCCTTTCTGGGGCCACAGATACGCAGTATTTT. Protein: CASTLSGATDTQYF.

In this sample, this clonotype turned up a few times. This chain uses TRBV5-4 with TRBJ2-5; the match to TRBD2 covers 14 bases. Trimming at V came to 5 bases and at J to 5 bases, leaving 5 bases not matched to a gene. Per germline, CDR1 SGHNT and CDR2 YYREEE (reference sequence). The CDR3 loop spans 15 amino acids. The CDR3 sequence: CASRATSGGVETQYF. Here the CDR3 DNA reads TGTGCCAGCAGGGCGACTAGCGGGGGGGTTGAGACCCAGTACTTC.

This clonotype was detected many times. The chain employs TRBV5-1 and TRBJ2-7; 10 nucleotides match TRBD2. The germline V gene encodes CDR1 SGHRS and CDR2 YFSETQ. The CDR3 covers 14 residues. The ends lost 0 bases at V and 8 bases at J; junction bases unmatched: 5. CDR3 amino acids: CASSLELAGGKQYV. CDR3 DNA sequence: TGCGCCAGCAGCTTGGAATTAGCGGGGGGAAAGCAGTACGTC.

This clonotype occurred many times. The chain is built from TRBV7-2 and TRBJ2-5; D is undetermined. Germline CDR1 SGHTA, CDR2 FQGNSA. V dropped 1 base and J dropped 2 bases, with 11 bases sitting between them. This CDR3 is 15 amino acids long. The CDR3 DNA follows: TGTGCCAGCAGCTTAGGTTCCGGGCGGCAAGAGACCCAGTACTTC. The encoded protein is CASSLGSGRQETQYF.

This clonotype appeared many times. V gene TRBV3-1 combines with J gene TRBJ1-3, with D unresolved. This CDR3 is built from 15 residues. Trimming left V 3 bases short and J 1 base short, with 10 bases between. In germline, CDR1 is LGHDT, CDR2 YNNKEL (reference sequence). The CDR3 DNA follows: TGTGCCAGCAGCCAGAATCGGTATTCTGGAAACACCATATATTTT. Amino acids: CASSQNRYSGNTIYF.

At least ten counts were recorded for this clonotype. CDR3 nucleotide sequence: TGCGCCAGCAGCTTGGTTTTCGGGACAGCTAATGAAAAACTGTTTTTT. This gives the protein CASSLVFGTANEKLFF. The chain has TRBV5-1 and TRBJ1-4, with 7 bases aligning to TRBD1. The CDR3 has 16 residues. The germline V gene encodes CDR1 SGHRS and CDR2 YFSETQ. V gave up 0 bases and J gave up 3 bases; unmatched junction bases: 5.

This clonotype was detected many times. The V and J genes are TRBV7-3 and TRBJ2-5, with a tentative D call TRBD2 (6 bases). Germline assignment: CDR1 SGHTA and CDR2 FQGTGA. Trimming took off 4 bases at V and 1 base at J, with 7 bases between the two ends. The CDR3 has 13 residues. DNA of the CDR3: TGTGCCAGCAGCTCGGGACTCCAAGAGACCCAGTACTTC. Translating gives CASSSGLQETQYF.

This clonotype was detected many times. The gene calls are TRBV4-3 and TRBJ2-2; D gene unclear. Germline-derived CDR1 and CDR2 are LGHNA and YSLEER. The CDR3 spans 14 residues. V shed 0 bases and J shed 2 bases, with 4 bases lying between them. CDR3 coding DNA: TGCGCCAGCAGCCAAGAAAGTAACACCGGGGAGCTGTTTTTT. This translates into CASSQESNTGELFF.

This clonotype was found many times. The V call is TRBV7-2, the J call TRBJ1-5; D gene unclear. The CDR3 has 13 amino acids. Between the trimmed V and J ends, which lost 3 bases and 4 bases, there was a span of 7 bases. Germline V CDR1 and CDR2: SGHTA, FQGNSA. CDR3 amino acids: CASSLSANQPQHF. In DNA form, the CDR3 reads TGTGCCAGCAGCTTGTCAGCAAATCAGCCCCAGCATTTT.

This clonotype was seen at least ten times. This rearrangement joins TRBV20-1 to TRBJ1-4, with D unresolved. Trimming took off 5 bases at V and 0 bases at J, with 10 bases between the two ends. CDR1 is DFQATT and CDR2 is SNEGSKA in the germline V gene (reference sequence). This CDR3 has 14 residues. This CDR3 is CSAGTIATNEKLFF. CDR3 sequence (DNA): TGCAGTGCTGGTACGATCGCAACTAATGAAAAACTGTTTTTT.

This clonotype was seen repeatedly, ten times or more. V and J are TRBV4-2 and TRBJ2-5; D gene unclear. Germline V CDR1 and CDR2: LGHNA, YNFKEQ. V lost 4 bases and J lost 5, with 17 bases in between. The CDR3 runs to 15 residues. This CDR3 is CASSLAGSGSETQYF. The CDR3 nucleotides read TGTGCCAGCAGCCTAGCCGGTAGTGGTAGCGAGACCCAGTACTTC.

In its sample, this clonotype was seen many times. The J gene is TRBJ2-7, the V gene TRBV5-1; D is tentatively TRBD1 or TRBD2 (5 bases each). The V gene lost 4 bases and the J gene lost 6 bases, with 23 bases spanning the gap. The CDR3 is made up of 16 amino acids. CDR1 is SGHRS and CDR2 is YFSETQ in the germline V gene. This chain's CDR3 is CASSDYPGILLREQYV. The CDR3 DNA sequence: TGCGCCAGCAGCGACTATCCAGGGATCCTATTACGCGAGCAGTACGTC.

This clonotype was counted at least ten times. This chain links TRBV6-2 or TRBV6-3 with TRBJ2-3; 10 positions agree with TRBD1. The CDR3 has 15 residues. Trimming took 0 bases from V and 5 from J; bases not matched to a gene: 2. Germline values: CDR1 MNHEY, CDR2 SVGEGT. The DNA of the CDR3 is TGTGCCAGCAGTTACTCCGGACAGGGGGTAGATACGCAGTATTTT. Protein product: CASSYSGQGVDTQYF.

This clonotype was recorded many times. V usage is TRBV6-6 and J usage is TRBJ1-5; D ambiguous. Trimming pared 5 bases from V and 7 bases from J, leaving 12 bases between. The length of the CDR3 is 13 residues. The germline V gene has CDR1 MNHNY and CDR2 SVGAGI (reference sequence). CDR3: CASSPRGEQPQHF. CDR3 sequence (DNA): TGTGCCAGCAGTCCCCGGGGTGAACAGCCCCAGCATTTT.

The table lists this clonotype with many counts. The V gene is TRBV12-3 or TRBV12-4, the J gene TRBJ2-1; 7 bases align to TRBD1. The ends lost 5 bases at V and 4 bases at J; junction bases unmatched: 5. This CDR3 contains 14 residues. The CDR3 nucleotides are TGTGCCAGCAGTAAGGGACAGAAATACAATGAGCAGTTCTTC. Its translation: CASSKGQKYNEQFF.

To note about this clonotype: Possible read error: a much larger clone is one base away. The chain is built from TRBV5-1 and TRBJ1-2, with TRBD1 matching 9 bases. CDR1 SGHRS and CDR2 YFSETQ come from the germline V gene. CDR3 length: 14 residues. The CDR3: CASSLQGASYGYNF. In nucleotides, the CDR3 is TGCGCCAGCAGCCTACAGGGGGCGAGTTATGGCTACAACTTC.

The table lists this clonotype with many counts. The rearrangement links TRBV7-6 to TRBJ2-1; 15 bases align to TRBD2. Looked up from germline, CDR1 is SGHVS and CDR2 is FNYEAQ. The CDR3 loop spans 19 amino acids. V trimming: 2 bases; J trimming: 2 bases; junction bases outside the gene matches: 7. CDR3 nucleotides: TGTGCCAGCAGCTTAAGGACTAGCGGGGGGGCCGGGGCCTACAATGAGCAGTTCTTC. Its translation: CASSLRTSGGAGAYNEQFF. The whole variable domain, remainder taken from reference TRBV7-6 and TRBJ2-1, is GAGVSQSPRYKVTKRGQDVALRCDPISGHVSLYWYRQALGQGPEFLTYFNYEAQQDKSGLPNDRFSAERPEGSISTLTIQRTEQRDSAMYRCASSLRTSGGAGAYNEQFFGPGTRLTVL.

This clonotype showed up many times. This chain uses TRBV3-1 with TRBJ1-1; TRBD1 matches at 10 bases. Germline V gives CDR1 LGHDT, CDR2 YNNKEL (reference sequence). The CDR3 runs 20 residues. V shed 1 base and J 1 base; nucleotides not matched to a gene: 15. CDR3 protein: CASSQVSGTGVDRGNTEAFF. DNA of the CDR3: TGTGCCAGCAGCCAAGTCTCCGGGACAGGGGTGGATCGAGGGAACACTGAAGCTTTCTTT.